This is a list of T cell receptor beta chains from one sample in a study of CD8 T cell repertoires and HIV-1 epitope variants. TCRdb's table, derived via immunoSEQ multiplex PCR, lists solely in-frame clones and lacks some. The table shows more than 4,000 clones, with about three fifths occurring only once. The antigens of these receptors remain unknown. The sequenced sample was cultured CD8+ T cells derived from PBMCs. All receptors derive from a male donor with HIV. Each CDR3 is given with its conserved first and last residue. Each record gives: V gene, J gene, D gene, clone size, CDR3 protein, CDR3 DNA. A D gene is named only where the DNA matches it firmly. Rows may omit the clone size; those that give it use once, few, many or a size class.

v_gene: TRBV7-9
j_gene: TRBJ2-1
d_gene: -
abundance: -
CDR3aa: CASSSPFGVNEQFF
CDR3nt: TGTGCCAGCAGCTCACCATTTGGGGTTAATGAGCAGTTCTTC

v_gene: TRBV29-1
j_gene: TRBJ1-2
d_gene: TRBD1
abundance: -
CDR3aa: CSVDGQGIYGYTF
CDR3nt: TGCAGCGTTGATGGACAGGGAATCTATGGCTACACCTTC

v_gene: TRBV7-9
j_gene: TRBJ1-2
d_gene: TRBD1
abundance: -
CDR3aa: CASSPRDRAYGYTF
CDR3nt: TGTGCCAGCAGCCCCCGGGACAGGGCCTATGGCTACACCTTC

v_gene: TRBV14
j_gene: TRBJ1-3
d_gene: -
abundance: -
CDR3aa: CASRDAGSGNTIYF
CDR3nt: TGTGCCAGCAGGGACGCGGGGAGTGGAAACACCATATATTTT

v_gene: TRBV10-1
j_gene: TRBJ2-7
d_gene: -
abundance: -
CDR3aa: CASSESLDEQYF
CDR3nt: TGCGCCAGCAGTGAGTCCCTAGACGAGCAGTACTTC

v_gene: TRBV5-1
j_gene: TRBJ1-4
d_gene: TRBD1
abundance: -
CDR3aa: CASSQRTGENEKLFF
CDR3nt: TGCGCCAGCAGCCAGAGGACAGGGGAGAATGAAAAACTGTTTTTT

v_gene: TRBV6-5
j_gene: TRBJ2-7
d_gene: TRBD1
abundance: -
CDR3aa: CASSYQGVNEQYF
CDR3nt: TGTGCCAGCAGTTACCAGGGGGTGAACGAGCAGTACTTC

v_gene: TRBV28
j_gene: TRBJ2-7
d_gene: -
abundance: few
CDR3aa: CASSFPPPSPNTPTTYEQYF
CDR3nt: TGTGCCAGCAGTTTCCCCCCCCCTAGTCCCAATACACCTACCACCTACGAGCAGTACTTC

v_gene: TRBV6-5
j_gene: TRBJ1-1
d_gene: TRBD1
abundance: -
CDR3aa: CASIWTGGTEAFF
CDR3nt: TGTGCCAGCATTTGGACAGGGGGGACTGAAGCTTTCTTT

v_gene: TRBV28
j_gene: TRBJ2-1
d_gene: TRBD2
abundance: few
CDR3aa: CASSLRVAGGYDEQFF
CDR3nt: TGTGCCAGCAGTTTACGAGTAGCGGGAGGTTACGATGAGCAGTTCTTC

v_gene: TRBV6-5
j_gene: TRBJ2-1
d_gene: TRBD2
abundance: -
CDR3aa: CASSDRGLADNEQFF
CDR3nt: TGTGCCAGCAGCGACCGGGGACTAGCGGACAATGAGCAGTTCTTC

v_gene: TRBV6-5
j_gene: TRBJ2-7
d_gene: TRBD2
abundance: -
CDR3aa: CASRPTSGRLGEQYF
CDR3nt: TGTGCCAGCAGACCGACTAGCGGGAGGCTAGGCGAGCAGTACTTC

v_gene: TRBV19
j_gene: TRBJ1-1
d_gene: -
abundance: -
CDR3aa: CASRIGNTEAFF
CDR3nt: TGTGCCAGTAGGATCGGGAACACTGAAGCTTTCTTT

v_gene: TRBV6-1
j_gene: TRBJ2-7
d_gene: -
abundance: -
CDR3aa: CASSEATAYEQYF
CDR3nt: TGTGCCAGCAGTGAAGCGACCGCATACGAGCAGTACTTC

v_gene: TRBV6-1
j_gene: TRBJ2-3
d_gene: TRBD2
abundance: -
CDR3aa: CASGGTSVTDPDTQYF
CDR3nt: TGTGCCAGCGGTGGGACTAGCGTGACGGACCCAGATACGCAGTATTTT

v_gene: TRBV5-6
j_gene: TRBJ2-1
d_gene: -
abundance: -
CDR3aa: CASSLPGDEQFF
CDR3nt: TGTGCCAGCAGCCTACCAGGGGATGAGCAGTTCTTC

v_gene: TRBV5-8
j_gene: TRBJ1-5
d_gene: -
abundance: once
CDR3aa: CASGGYNQPQHF
CDR3nt: TGTGCCAGCGGGGGGTACAATCAGCCCCAGCATTTT

v_gene: TRBV7-9
j_gene: TRBJ2-7
d_gene: TRBD1
abundance: -
CDR3aa: CASSFAAETGAGEQYF
CDR3nt: TGTGCCAGCAGCTTCGCCGCCGAGACAGGGGCGGGGGAGCAGTACTTC

v_gene: TRBV4-2
j_gene: TRBJ2-7
d_gene: TRBD1
abundance: -
CDR3aa: CASSLQGDYEQYF
CDR3nt: TGTGCCAGCAGCTTACAGGGGGACTACGAGCAGTACTTC

v_gene: TRBV7-6
j_gene: TRBJ2-1
d_gene: -
abundance: few
CDR3aa: CASSAGRGDNNEQFF
CDR3nt: TGTGCCAGCAGCGCAGGCAGGGGGGATAACAATGAGCAGTTCTTC

v_gene: TRBV7-8
j_gene: TRBJ2-1
d_gene: TRBD2
abundance: -
CDR3aa: CASSLAASGLSNEQFF
CDR3nt: TGTGCCAGCAGCTTAGCGGCTAGCGGCCTCTCTAATGAGCAGTTCTTC

v_gene: TRBV5-6
j_gene: TRBJ2-2
d_gene: -
abundance: -
CDR3aa: CASSLGRELFF
CDR3nt: TGTGCCAGCAGCTTGGGCCGGGAGCTGTTTTTT

v_gene: TRBV4-1
j_gene: TRBJ2-3
d_gene: -
abundance: few
CDR3aa: CASNLGPGASTDTQYF
CDR3nt: TGCGCCAGCAATCTTGGGCCAGGGGCGAGCACAGATACGCAGTATTTT

v_gene: TRBV11-2
j_gene: TRBJ2-5
d_gene: -
abundance: once
CDR3aa: CASSSYYGEETQYF
CDR3nt: TGTGCCAGCAGCTCGTACTACGGGGAGGAGACCCAGTACTTC

v_gene: TRBV6-6
j_gene: TRBJ1-1
d_gene: -
abundance: -
CDR3aa: CASSSPQGNTEAFF
CDR3nt: TGTGCCAGCAGTTCCCCACAGGGGAACACTGAAGCTTTCTTT

v_gene: TRBV6-5
j_gene: TRBJ1-1
d_gene: -
abundance: once
CDR3aa: CASSYGAETEAFF
CDR3nt: TGTGCCAGCAGTTACGGGGCGGAGACTGAAGCTTTCTTT

v_gene: TRBV6-4
j_gene: TRBJ2-1
d_gene: -
abundance: -
CDR3aa: CATKAPGNEQFF
CDR3nt: TGTGCCACCAAGGCCCCGGGCAATGAGCAGTTCTTC

v_gene: TRBV19
j_gene: TRBJ2-6
d_gene: -
abundance: -
CDR3aa: CASYQGLSGANVLTF
CDR3nt: TGTGCCAGTTACCAGGGGCTTTCAGGGGCCAACGTCCTGACTTTC

v_gene: TRBV4-1
j_gene: TRBJ2-7
d_gene: -
abundance: -
CDR3aa: CASSRGGLADEQYF
CDR3nt: TGCGCCAGCAGCCGAGGGGGGCTAGCTGACGAGCAGTACTTC

v_gene: TRBV11-1
j_gene: TRBJ2-7
d_gene: TRBD2
abundance: -
CDR3aa: CASSFARESSYEQYF
CDR3nt: TGTGCCAGCAGCTTTGCGCGGGAGAGCTCCTACGAGCAGTACTTC